The clone carrying this T cell receptor beta chain was seen a few times. Its target is not known. This sample stems from a study of T cells in Graves' hyperthyroidism and ophthalmopathy. In the study overall: Blood from the periphery was taken at initial diagnosis, before any treatment. Findings of the study overall: In blood, most of the thyroid clonotypes expanded above 0.001 were also present.

Blood was drawn at first hyperthyroidism diagnosis, before any ophthalmopathy symptoms. Trimming pared 6 bases from V and 4 bases from J, leaving 10 bases between. This CDR3 spans 12 amino acids. RNA transcripts yielded amplified TCR beta CDR3 regions. An initial round of RT-PCR targeting the TCR CDR3 relied on the HTBI primer set. TCRdb analysed the multiplex PCR reads with MiXCR anew, one entry per CDR3 protein. Among 380,000 or so distinct CDR3 sequences, roughly 12% were seen once, and the ten largest hold around 20%. Material: blood. The origin of this receptor is a man between 25 and 39 years old with Graves' hyperthyroidism that later progressed to Graves' ophthalmopathy. The V and J genes are TRBV12-3 or TRBV12-4 and TRBJ2-7; D ambiguous. The CDR3 loop is CASSINLYEQYF. CDR3 DNA: TGTGCCAGCAGCATCAACCTTTACGAGCAGTACTTC.